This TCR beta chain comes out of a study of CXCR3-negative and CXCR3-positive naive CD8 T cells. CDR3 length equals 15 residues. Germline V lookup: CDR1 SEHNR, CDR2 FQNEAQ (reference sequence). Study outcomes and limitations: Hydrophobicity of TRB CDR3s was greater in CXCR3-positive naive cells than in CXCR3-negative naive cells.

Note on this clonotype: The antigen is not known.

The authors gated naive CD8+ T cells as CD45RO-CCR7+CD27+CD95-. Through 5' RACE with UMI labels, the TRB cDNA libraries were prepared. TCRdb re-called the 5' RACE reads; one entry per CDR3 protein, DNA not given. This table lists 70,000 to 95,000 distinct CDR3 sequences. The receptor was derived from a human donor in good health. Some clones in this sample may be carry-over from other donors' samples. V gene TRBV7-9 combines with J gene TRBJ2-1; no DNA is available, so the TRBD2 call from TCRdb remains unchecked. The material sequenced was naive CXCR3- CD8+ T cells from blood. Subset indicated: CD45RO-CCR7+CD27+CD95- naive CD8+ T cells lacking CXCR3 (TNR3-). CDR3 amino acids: CASSPLAFSHDEQFF.